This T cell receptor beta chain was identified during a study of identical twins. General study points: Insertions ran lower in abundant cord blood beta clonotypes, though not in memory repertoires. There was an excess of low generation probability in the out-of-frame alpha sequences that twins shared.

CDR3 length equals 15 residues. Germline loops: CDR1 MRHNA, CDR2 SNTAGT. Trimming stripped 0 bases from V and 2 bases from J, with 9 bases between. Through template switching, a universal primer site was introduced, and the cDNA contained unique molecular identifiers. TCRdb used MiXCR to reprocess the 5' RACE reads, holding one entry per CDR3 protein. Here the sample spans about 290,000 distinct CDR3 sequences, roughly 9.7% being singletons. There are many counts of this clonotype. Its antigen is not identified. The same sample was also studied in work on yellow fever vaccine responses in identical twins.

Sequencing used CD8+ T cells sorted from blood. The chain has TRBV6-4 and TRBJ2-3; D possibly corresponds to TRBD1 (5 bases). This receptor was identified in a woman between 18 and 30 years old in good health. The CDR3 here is CASSDSQGTTDTQYF. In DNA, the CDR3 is TGTGCCAGCAGTGACTCTCAGGGCACCACAGATACGCAGTATTTT.